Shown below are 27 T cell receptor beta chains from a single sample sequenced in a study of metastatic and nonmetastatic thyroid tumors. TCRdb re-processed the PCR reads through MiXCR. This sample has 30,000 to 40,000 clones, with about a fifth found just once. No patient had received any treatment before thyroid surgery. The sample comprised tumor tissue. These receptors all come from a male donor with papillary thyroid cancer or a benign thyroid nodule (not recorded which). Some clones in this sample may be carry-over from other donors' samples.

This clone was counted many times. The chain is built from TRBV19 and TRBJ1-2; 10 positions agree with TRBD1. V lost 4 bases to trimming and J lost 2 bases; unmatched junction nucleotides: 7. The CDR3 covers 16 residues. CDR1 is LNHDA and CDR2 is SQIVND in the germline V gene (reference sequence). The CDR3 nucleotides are TGTGCCAGTAGTAGCGGACAGGGGGAAGCCAACTATGGCTACACCTTC. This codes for CASSSGQGEANYGYTF.

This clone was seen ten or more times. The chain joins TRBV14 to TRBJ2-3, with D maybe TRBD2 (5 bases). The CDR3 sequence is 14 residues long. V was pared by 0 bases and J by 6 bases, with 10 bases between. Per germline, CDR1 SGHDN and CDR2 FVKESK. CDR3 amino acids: CASSQDDLADTQYF. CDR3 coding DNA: TGTGCCAGCAGCCAAGATGATTTAGCGGATACGCAGTATTTT.

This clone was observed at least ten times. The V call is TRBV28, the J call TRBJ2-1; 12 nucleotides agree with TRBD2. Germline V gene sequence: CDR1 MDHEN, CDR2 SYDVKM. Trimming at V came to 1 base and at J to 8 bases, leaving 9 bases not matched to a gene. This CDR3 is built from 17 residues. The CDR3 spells CASSLLTSGSTLHEQFF. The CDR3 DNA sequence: TGTGCCAGCAGTTTATTGACTAGCGGGAGTACCCTCCATGAGCAGTTCTTC.

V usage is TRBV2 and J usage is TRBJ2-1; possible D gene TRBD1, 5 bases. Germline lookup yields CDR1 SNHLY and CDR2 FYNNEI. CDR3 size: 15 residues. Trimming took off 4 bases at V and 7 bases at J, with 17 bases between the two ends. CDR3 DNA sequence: TGTGCCAGCAGTGTGTCGGCAGGGCCGGTGAATGAGCAGTTCTTC. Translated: CASSVSAGPVNEQFF.

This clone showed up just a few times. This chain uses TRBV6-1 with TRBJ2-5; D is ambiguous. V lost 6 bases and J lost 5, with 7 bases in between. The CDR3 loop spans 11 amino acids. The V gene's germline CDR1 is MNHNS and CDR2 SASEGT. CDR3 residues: CASSQVETQYF. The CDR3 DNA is TGTGCCAGCAGCCAAGTGGAGACCCAGTACTTC.

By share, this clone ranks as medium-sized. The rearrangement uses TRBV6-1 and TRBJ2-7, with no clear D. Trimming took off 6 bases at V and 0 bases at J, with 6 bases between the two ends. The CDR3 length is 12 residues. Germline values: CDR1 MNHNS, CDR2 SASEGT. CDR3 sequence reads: CASRSHSYEQYF. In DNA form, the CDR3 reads TGTGCCAGCAGGAGCCACTCCTACGAGCAGTACTTC.

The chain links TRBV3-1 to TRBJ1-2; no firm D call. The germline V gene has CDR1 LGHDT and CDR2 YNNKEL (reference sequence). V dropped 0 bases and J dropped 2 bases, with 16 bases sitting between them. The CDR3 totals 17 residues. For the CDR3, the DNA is TGTGCCAGCAGCCAAGATTTGACCACACCGACCAACTATGGCTACACCTTC. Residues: CASSQDLTTPTNYGYTF.

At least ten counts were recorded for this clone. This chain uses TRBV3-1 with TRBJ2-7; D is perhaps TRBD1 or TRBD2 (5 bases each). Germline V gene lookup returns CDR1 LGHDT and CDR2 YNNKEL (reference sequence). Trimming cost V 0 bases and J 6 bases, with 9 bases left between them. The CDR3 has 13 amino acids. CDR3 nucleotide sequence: TGTGCCAGCAGCCAAGATCCGAGGGGCGAGCAGTACTTC. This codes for CASSQDPRGEQYF.

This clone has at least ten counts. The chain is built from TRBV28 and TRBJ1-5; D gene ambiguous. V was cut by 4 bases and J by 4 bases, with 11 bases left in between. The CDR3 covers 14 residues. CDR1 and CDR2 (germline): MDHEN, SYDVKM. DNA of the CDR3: TGTGCCAGCAGTTCTCGACATACTAATCAGCCCCAGCATTTT. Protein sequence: CASSSRHTNQPQHF.

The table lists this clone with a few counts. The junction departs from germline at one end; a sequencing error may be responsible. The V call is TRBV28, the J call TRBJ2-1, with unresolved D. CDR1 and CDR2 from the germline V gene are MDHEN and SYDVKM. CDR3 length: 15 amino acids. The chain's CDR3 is CASSLTRQTQNEQSF. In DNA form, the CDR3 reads TGTGCCAGCAGTTTAACGAGACAAACGCAAAATGAGCAGTCCTTC.

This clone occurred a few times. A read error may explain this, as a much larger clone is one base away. The CDR3 spells CASSSTHGARSAFF. CDR3 sequence (DNA): TGTGCCAGCAGTTCCACACACGGGGCGAGGAGCGCTTTCTTT. V usage is TRBV6-2 or TRBV6-3 and J usage is TRBJ1-1; perhaps TRBD1 as D (5 bases). V dropped 4 bases and J dropped 11 bases, with 20 bases sitting between them. The CDR3 is 14 amino acids. The germline CDR1 and CDR2 sequences are MNHEY and SVGEGT.

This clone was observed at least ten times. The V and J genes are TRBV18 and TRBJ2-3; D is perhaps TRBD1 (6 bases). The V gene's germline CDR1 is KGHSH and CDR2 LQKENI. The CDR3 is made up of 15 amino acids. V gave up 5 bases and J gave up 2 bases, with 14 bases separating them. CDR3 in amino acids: CASSRQAPPTDTQYF. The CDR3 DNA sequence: TGTGCCAGCTCAAGACAGGCGCCCCCCACAGATACGCAGTATTTT.

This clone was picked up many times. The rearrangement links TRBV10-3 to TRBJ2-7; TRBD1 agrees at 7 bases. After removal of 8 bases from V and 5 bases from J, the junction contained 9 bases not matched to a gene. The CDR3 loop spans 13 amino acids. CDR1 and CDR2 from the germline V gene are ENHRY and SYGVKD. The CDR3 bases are TGTGCCATCGGCAAGGAGACAGGGAACGAGCAGTACTTC. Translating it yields CAIGKETGNEQYF.

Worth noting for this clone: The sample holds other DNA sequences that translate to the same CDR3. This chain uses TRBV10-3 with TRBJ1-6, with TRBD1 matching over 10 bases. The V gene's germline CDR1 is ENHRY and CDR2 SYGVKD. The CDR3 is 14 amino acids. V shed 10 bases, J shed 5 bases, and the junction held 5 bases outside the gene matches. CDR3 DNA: TGTGCCACACGGACAGGGGGAGATAATTCACCCCTCCACTTT. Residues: CATRTGGDNSPLHF.

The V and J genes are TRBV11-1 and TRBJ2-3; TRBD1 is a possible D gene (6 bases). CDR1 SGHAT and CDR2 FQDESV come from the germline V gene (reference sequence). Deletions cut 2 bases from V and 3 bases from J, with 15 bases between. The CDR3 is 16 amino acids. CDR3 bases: TGTGCCAGCAGCTTACAGACAGGTGTTAGTACAGATACGCAGTATTTT. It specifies CASSLQTGVSTDTQYF.

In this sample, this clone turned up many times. The CDR3 region is CASGLAGVETQYF. CDR3 nucleotide sequence: TGTGCCAGCGGACTAGCGGGAGTAGAGACCCAGTACTTC. The rearrangement uses TRBV28 and TRBJ2-5; TRBD2 matches at 13 bases. The CDR3 length is 13 residues. V lost 8 bases, J lost 4 bases, and 1 base stayed unmatched. Germline CDR1 and CDR2: MDHEN and SYDVKM.

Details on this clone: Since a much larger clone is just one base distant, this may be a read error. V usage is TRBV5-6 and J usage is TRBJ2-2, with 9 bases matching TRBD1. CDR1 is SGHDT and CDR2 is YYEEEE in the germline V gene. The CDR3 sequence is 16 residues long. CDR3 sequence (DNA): TGTGCCATCAGCGCCCGGGACAGGGCGGTAATCGGGGAGCTGTTTTTT. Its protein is CAISARDRAVIGELFF.

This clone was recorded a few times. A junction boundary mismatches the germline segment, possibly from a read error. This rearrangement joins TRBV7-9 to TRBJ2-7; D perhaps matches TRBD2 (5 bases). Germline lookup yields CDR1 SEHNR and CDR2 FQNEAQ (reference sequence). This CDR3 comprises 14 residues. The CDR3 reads CASSLMTTQNDQCF. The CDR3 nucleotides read TGTGCCAGCAGCTTAATGACTACCCAAAACGATCAGTGCTTC.

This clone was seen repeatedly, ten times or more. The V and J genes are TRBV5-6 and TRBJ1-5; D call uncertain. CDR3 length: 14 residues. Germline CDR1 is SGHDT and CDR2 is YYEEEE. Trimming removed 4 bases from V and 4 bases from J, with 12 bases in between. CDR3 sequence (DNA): TGTGCCAGCAGCCTATTAATAGCAAATCAGCCCCAGCATTTT. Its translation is CASSLLIANQPQHF.

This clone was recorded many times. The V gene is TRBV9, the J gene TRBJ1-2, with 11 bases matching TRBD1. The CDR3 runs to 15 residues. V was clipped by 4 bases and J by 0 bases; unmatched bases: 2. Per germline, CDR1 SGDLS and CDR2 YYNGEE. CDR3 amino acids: CASSPGQGANYGYTF. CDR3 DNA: TGTGCCAGCAGCCCGGGACAGGGGGCTAACTATGGCTACACCTTC.

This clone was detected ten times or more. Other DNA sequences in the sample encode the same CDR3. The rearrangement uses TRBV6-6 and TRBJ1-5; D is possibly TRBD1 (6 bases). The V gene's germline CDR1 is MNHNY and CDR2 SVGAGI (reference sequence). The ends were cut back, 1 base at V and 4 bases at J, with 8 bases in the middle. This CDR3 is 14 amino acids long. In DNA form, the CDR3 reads TGTGCCAGCAGTTACTGGACAGTGAATCAGCCCCAGCATTTT. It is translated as CASSYWTVNQPQHF.

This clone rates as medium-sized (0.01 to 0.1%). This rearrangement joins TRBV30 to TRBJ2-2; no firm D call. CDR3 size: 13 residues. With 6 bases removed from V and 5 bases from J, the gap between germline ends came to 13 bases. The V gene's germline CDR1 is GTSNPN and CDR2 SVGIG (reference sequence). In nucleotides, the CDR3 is TGTGCCTGTTATCGCTCCCCGACCGGGGAGCTGTTTTTT. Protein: CACYRSPTGELFF. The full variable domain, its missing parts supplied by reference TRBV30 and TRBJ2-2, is SQTIHQWPATLVQPVGSPLSLECTVEGTSNPNLYWYRQAAGRGLQLLFYSVGIGQISSEVPQNLSASRPQDRQFILSSKKLLLSDSGFYLCACYRSPTGELFFGEGSRLTVL.

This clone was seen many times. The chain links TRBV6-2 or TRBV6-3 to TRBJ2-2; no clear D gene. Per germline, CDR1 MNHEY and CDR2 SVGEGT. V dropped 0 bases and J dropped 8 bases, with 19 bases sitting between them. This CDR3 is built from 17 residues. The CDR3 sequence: CASSYSTGPTFTGELFF. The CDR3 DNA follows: TGTGCCAGCAGTTACTCGACGGGCCCGACCTTCACGGGGGAGCTGTTTTTT.

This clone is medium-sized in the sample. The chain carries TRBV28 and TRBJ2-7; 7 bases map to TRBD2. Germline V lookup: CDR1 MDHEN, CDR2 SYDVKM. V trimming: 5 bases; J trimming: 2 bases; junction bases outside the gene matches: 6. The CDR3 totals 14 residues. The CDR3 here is CASSHERETYEQYF. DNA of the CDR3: TGTGCCAGCAGTCATGAGCGGGAAACCTACGAGCAGTACTTC.

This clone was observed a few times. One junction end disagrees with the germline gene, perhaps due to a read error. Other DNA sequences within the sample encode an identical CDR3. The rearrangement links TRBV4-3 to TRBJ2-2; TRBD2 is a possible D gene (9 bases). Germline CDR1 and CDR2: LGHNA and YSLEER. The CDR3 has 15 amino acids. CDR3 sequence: CASSQLTGAGGELLF. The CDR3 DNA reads TGCGCCAGCAGCCAGCTGACAGGGGCGGGGGGGGAGCTTCTTTTT.

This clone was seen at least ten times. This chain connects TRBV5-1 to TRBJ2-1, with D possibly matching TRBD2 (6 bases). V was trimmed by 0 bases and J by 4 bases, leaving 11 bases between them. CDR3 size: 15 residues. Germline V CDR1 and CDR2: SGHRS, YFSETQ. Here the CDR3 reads CASSLVAGKYNEQFF. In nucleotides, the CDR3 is TGCGCCAGCAGCTTGGTTGCGGGAAAATACAATGAGCAGTTCTTC.

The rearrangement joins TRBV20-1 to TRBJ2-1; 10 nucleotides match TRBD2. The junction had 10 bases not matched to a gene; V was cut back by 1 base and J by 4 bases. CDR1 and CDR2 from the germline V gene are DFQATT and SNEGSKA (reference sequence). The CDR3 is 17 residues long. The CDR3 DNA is TGCAGTGCTAGAGTGTCTAGCGGGAGCCGCCTTTACAATGAGCAGTTCTTC. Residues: CSARVSSGSRLYNEQFF.